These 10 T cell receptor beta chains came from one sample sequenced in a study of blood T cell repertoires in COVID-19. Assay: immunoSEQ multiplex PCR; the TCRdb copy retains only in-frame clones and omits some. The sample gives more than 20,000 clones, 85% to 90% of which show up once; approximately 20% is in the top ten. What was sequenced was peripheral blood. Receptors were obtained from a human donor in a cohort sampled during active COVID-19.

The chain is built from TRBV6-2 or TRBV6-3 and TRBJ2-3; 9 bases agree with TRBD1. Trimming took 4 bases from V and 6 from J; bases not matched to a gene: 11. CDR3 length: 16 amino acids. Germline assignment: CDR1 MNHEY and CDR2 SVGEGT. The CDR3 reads CASSSQGAKEGDTQYF. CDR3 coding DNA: TGTGCCAGCAGTTCACAGGGGGCTAAGGAGGGGGATACGCAGTATTTT.

The CDR3 DNA reads TGTGCCTGGGCCCCTCAGTTAAACACCATATATTTT. Residues: CAWAPQLNTIYF. This sequence joins TRBV30 and TRBJ1-3; no reliable D call. From germline, CDR1 is GTSNPN and CDR2 SVGIG (reference sequence). The V gene lost 5 bases and the J gene lost 6 bases, with 11 bases spanning the gap. There are 12 residues in the CDR3. The variable domain in full, with the rest retrieved from reference TRBV30 and TRBJ1-3, is SQTIHQWPATLVQPVGSPLSLECTVEGTSNPNLYWYRQAAGRGLQLLFYSVGIGQISSEVPQNLSASRPQDRQFILSSKKLLLSDSGFYLCAWAPQLNTIYFGEGSWLTVV.

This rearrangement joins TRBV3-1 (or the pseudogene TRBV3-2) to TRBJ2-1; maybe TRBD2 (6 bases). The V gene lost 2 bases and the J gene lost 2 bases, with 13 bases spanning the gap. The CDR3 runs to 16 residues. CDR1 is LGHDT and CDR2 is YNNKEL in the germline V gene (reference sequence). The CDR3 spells CASSQRRLETYNEQFF. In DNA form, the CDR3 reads TGTGCCAGCAGCCAAAGGAGACTAGAAACCTACAATGAGCAGTTCTTC.

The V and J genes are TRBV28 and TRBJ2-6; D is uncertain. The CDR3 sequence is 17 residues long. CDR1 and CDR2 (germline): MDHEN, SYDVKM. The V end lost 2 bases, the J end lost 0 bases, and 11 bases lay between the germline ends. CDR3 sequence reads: CASSLEVVGSGANVLTF. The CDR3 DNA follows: TGTGCCAGCAGTTTAGAGGTTGTTGGCTCTGGGGCCAACGTCCTGACTTTC.

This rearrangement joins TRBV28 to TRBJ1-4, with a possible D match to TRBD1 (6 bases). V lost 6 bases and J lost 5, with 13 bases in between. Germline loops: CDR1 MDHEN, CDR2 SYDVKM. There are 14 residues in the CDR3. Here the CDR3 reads CASRQQGRNEKLFF. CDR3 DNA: TGTGCCAGCAGGCAACAGGGACGAAATGAAAAACTGTTTTTT.

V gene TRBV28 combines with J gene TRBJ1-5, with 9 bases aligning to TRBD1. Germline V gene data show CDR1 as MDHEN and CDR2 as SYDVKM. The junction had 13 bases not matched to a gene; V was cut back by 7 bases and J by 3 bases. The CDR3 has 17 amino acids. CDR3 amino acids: CASIPPVDRGDNQPQHF. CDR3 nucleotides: TGTGCCAGCATCCCCCCCGTTGACAGGGGGGACAATCAGCCCCAGCATTTT.

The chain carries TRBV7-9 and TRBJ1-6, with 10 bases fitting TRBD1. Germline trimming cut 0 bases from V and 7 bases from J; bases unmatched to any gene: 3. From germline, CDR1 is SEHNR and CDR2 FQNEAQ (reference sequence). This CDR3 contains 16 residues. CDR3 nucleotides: TGTGCCAGCAGCTTAGCCGGGACAGGGGAAAATTCACCCCTCCACTTT. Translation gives CASSLAGTGENSPLHF.

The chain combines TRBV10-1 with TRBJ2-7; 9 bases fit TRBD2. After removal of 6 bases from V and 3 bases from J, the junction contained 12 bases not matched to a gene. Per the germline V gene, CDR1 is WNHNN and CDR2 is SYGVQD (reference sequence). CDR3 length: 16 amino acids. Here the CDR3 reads CASRATRLAEFYEQYF. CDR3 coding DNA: TGCGCCAGCAGGGCCACGAGACTAGCGGAGTTCTACGAGCAGTACTTC.

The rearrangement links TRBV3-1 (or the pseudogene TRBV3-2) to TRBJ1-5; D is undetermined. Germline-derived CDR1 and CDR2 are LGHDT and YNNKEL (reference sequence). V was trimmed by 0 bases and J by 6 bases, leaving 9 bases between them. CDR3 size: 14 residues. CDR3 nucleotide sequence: TGTGCCAGCAGCCAAGATTGGTCTAGTCAGCCCCAGCATTTT. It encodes CASSQDWSSQPQHF.

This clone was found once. CDR3 sequence reads: CASSLFLGGSEAFF. The CDR3, as DNA: TGTGCCAGCAGCCTCTTCTTGGGGGGAAGTGAAGCTTTCTTT. The V call is TRBV7-2, the J call TRBJ1-1; D possibly corresponds to TRBD1 (5 bases). The germline gives CDR1 SGHTA, CDR2 FQGNSA. The CDR3 has 14 amino acids. V lost 5 bases and J lost 7, with 17 bases in between.